This T cell receptor (beta chain) came from a study of blood T cell repertoires in COVID-19. About the research overall: Sources were T cells, B-cell-depleted T cells, or PBMCs; the material itself was cDNA or gDNA.

The V gene's germline CDR1 is SGHRS and CDR2 YFSETQ. The CDR3 extends over 13 amino acids. V gave up 4 bases and J gave up 3 bases, with 10 bases separating them. Per the original data handling: For nucleated cells, counts were estimated from reference gene primer amplification. Profiling relied on immunoSEQ multiplex PCR, and the TCRdb table lists in-frame clones only, not all of them. The D gene and trimming were derived from the DNA, and the V and J assignments and clone size from that table. The sample lists about 140,000 clones, around 79% occurring once. The sequencing sample was made of peripheral blood. The rearrangement links TRBV5-1 to TRBJ2-5; the D is unclear. The receptor was isolated from a man in his 60s with acute or convalescent COVID-19. CDR3 loop: CASSATAKETQYF. In nucleotides, the CDR3 is TGCGCCAGCAGCGCAACAGCAAAAGAGACCCAGTACTTC.